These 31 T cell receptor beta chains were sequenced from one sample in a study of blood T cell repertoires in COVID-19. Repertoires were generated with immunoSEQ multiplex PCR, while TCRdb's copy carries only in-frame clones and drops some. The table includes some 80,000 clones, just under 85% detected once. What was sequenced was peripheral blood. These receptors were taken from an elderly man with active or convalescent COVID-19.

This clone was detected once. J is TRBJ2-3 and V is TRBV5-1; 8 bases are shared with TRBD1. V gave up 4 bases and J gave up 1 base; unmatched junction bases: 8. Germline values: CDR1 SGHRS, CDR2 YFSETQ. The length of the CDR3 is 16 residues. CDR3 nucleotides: TGCGCCAGCAGCAACGTGGACAGGGTTGGCACAGATACGCAGTATTTT. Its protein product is CASSNVDRVGTDTQYF.

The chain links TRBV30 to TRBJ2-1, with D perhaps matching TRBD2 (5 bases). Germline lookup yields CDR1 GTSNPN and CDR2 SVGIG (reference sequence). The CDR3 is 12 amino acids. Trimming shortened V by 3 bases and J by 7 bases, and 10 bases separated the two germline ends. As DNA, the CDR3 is TGTGCCTGGAGCCCCCGGAGGAATGAGCAGTTCTTC. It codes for CAWSPRRNEQFF. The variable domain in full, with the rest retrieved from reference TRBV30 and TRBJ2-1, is SQTIHQWPATLVQPVGSPLSLECTVEGTSNPNLYWYRQAAGRGLQLLFYSVGIGQISSEVPQNLSASRPQDRQFILSSKKLLLSDSGFYLCAWSPRRNEQFFGPGTRLTVL.

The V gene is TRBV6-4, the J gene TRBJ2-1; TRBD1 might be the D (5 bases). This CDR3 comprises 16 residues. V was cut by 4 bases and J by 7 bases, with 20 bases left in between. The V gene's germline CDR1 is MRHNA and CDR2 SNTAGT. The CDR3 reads CASSAAPGLVVNEQFF. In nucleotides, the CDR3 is TGTGCCAGCAGTGCGGCCCCAGGGCTCGTGGTGAATGAGCAGTTCTTC.

CDR3 DNA: TGTGCCAGCAGTGAGAACAGGGGGCGCACCGGGGAGCTGTTTTTT. Amino acids: CASSENRGRTGELFF. This chain uses TRBV28 with TRBJ2-2; 9 nucleotides agree with TRBD1. The CDR3 is made up of 15 amino acids. Unmatched junction bases numbered 5, after V lost 5 bases and J lost 4 bases. From germline, CDR1 is MDHEN and CDR2 SYDVKM.

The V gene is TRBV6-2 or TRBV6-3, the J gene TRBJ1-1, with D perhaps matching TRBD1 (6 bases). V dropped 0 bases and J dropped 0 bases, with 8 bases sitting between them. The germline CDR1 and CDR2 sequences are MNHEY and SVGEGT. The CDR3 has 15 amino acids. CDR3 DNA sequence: TGTGCCAGCAGTTACTCCGGACAGATGAACACTGAAGCTTTCTTT. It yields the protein CASSYSGQMNTEAFF.

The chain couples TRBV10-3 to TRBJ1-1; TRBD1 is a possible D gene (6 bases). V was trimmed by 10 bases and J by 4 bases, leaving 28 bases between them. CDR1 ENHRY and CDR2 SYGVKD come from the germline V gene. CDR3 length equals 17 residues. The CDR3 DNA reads TGTGCCACGAGCACAGGGCAATCAGTTCGCGCGGCCACTGAAGCTTTCTTT. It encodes CATSTGQSVRAATEAFF.

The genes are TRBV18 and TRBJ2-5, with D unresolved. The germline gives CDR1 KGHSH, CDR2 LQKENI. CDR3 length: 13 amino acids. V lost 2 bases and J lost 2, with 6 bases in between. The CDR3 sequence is CASSPVSQETQYF. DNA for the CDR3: TGTGCCAGCTCACCAGTCAGTCAAGAGACCCAGTACTTC.

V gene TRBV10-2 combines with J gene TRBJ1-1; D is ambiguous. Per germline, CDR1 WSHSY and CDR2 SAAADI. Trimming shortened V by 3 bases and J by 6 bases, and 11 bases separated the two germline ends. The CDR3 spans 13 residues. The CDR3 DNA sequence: TGCGCCAGCAGTGACCCGGGATGGGCTGAAGCTTTCTTT. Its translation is CASSDPGWAEAFF.

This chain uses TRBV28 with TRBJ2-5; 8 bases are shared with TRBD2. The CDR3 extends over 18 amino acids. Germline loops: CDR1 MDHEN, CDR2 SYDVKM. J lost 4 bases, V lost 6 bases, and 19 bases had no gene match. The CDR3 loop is CASSDLPRASGLLETQYF. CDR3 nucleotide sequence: TGTGCCAGCAGCGACCTCCCCCGGGCTAGCGGGCTTCTAGAGACCCAGTACTTC. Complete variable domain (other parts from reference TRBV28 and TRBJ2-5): DVKVTQSSRYLVKRTGEKVFLECVQDMDHENMFWYRQDPGLGLRLIYFSYDVKMKEKGDIPEGYSVSREKKERFSLILESASTNQTSMYLCASSDLPRASGLLETQYFGPGTRLLVL.

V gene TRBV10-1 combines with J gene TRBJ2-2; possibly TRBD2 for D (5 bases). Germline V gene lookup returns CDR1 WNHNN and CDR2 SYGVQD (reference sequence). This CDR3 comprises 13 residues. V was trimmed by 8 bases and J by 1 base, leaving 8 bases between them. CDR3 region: CASSGKNTGELFF. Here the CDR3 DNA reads TGCGCCAGCTCGGGGAAGAACACCGGGGAGCTGTTTTTT.

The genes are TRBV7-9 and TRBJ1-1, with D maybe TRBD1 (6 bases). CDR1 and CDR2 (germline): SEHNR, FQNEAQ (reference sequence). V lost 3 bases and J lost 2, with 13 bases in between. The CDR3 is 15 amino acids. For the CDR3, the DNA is TGTGCCAGCAGCTTGGTCGTGACAGGAAACACTGAAGCTTTCTTT. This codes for CASSLVVTGNTEAFF.

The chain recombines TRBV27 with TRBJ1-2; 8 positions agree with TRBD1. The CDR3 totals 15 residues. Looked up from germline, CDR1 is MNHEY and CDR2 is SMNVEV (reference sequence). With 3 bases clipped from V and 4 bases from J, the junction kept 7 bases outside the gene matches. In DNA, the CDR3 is TGTGCCAGCAGTTTTACAGGGGGGATTCTCTATGGCTACACCTTC. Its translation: CASSFTGGILYGYTF.

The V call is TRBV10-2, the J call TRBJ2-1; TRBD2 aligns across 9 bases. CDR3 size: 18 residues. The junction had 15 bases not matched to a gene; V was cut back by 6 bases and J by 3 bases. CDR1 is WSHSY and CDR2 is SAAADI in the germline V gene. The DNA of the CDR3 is TGCGCCAGCAGCGGTGGGAACGGCGAGCGGGAGGTCTACAATGAGCAGTTCTTC. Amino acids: CASSGGNGEREVYNEQFF.

The CDR3 sequence: CASSFSAGVKETQYF. As DNA, the CDR3 is TGTGCCAGCAGCTTCTCAGCCGGAGTCAAAGAGACCCAGTACTTC. The chain uses TRBV5-5 and TRBJ2-5; D is uncertain. The germline V gene encodes CDR1 SGHKS and CDR2 YYEKEE (reference sequence). Between the trimmed V and J ends, which lost 2 bases and 3 bases, there was a span of 14 bases. This CDR3 has 15 residues.

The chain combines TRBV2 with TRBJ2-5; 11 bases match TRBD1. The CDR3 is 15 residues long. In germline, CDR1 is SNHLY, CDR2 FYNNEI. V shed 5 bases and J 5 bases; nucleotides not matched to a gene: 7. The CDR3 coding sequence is TGTGCCAGCAGTTACCGGACAGGGGGCTGGGAGACCCAGTACTTC. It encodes CASSYRTGGWETQYF.

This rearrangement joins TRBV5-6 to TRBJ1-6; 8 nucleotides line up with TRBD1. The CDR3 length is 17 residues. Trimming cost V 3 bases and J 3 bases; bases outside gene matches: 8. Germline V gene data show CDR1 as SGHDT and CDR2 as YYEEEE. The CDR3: CASSSGQGPFYNSPLHF. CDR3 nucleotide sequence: TGTGCCAGCAGCTCCGGACAGGGCCCTTTCTATAATTCACCCCTCCACTTT.

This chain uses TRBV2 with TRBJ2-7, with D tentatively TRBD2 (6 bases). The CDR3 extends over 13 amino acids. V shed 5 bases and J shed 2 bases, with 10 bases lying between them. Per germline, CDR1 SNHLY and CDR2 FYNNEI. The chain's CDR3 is CASSRGLAYEQYV. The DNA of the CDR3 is TGTGCCAGCAGTCGGGGACTCGCCTACGAGCAGTACGTC.

The CDR3 sequence: CASSTSGGFAGELFF. CDR3 in DNA: TGTGCCAGCAGCACCTCAGGGGGCTTCGCCGGGGAGCTGTTTTTT. The gene calls are TRBV11-2 and TRBJ2-2; 8 bases are a match to TRBD1. The ends lost 5 bases at V and 6 bases at J; junction bases unmatched: 8. The CDR3 extends over 15 amino acids. The V gene's germline CDR1 is SGHAT and CDR2 FQNNGV.

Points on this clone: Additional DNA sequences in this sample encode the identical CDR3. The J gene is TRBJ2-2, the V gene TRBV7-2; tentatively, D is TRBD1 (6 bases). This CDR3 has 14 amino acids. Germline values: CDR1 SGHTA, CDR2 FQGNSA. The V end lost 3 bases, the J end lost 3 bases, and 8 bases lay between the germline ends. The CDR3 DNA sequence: TGTGCCAGCAGCTTCAACAGGGACACCGGGGAGCTGTTTTTT. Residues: CASSFNRDTGELFF.

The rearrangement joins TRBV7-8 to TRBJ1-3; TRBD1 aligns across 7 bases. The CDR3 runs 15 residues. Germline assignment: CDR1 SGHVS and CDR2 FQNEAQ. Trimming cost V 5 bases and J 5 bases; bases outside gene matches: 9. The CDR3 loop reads CASSLVGGTRNTIYF. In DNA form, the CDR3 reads TGTGCCAGCAGCCTAGTAGGGGGCACGCGAAACACCATATATTTT. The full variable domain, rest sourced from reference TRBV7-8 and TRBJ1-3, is GAGVSQSPRYKVAKRGQDVALRCDPISGHVSLFWYQQALGQGPEFLTYFQNEAQLDKSGLPSDRFFAERPEGSVSTLKIQRTQQEDSAVYLCASSLVGGTRNTIYFGEGSWLTVV.

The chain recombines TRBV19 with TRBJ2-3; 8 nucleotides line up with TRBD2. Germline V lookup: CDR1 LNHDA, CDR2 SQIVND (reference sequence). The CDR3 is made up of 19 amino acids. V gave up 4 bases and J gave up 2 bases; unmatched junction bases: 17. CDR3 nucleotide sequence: TGTGCCAGTAGTAGCCGAGGCAGACCGGGACTAGGATTCACAGATACGCAGTATTTT. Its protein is CASSSRGRPGLGFTDTQYF.

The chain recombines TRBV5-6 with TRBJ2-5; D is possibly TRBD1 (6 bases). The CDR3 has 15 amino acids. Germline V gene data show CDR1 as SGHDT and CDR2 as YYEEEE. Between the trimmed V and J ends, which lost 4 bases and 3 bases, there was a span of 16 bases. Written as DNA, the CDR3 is TGTGCCAGCAGCCTGCTGTGGGGGCCCGAAGAGACCCAGTACTTC. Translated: CASSLLWGPEETQYF.

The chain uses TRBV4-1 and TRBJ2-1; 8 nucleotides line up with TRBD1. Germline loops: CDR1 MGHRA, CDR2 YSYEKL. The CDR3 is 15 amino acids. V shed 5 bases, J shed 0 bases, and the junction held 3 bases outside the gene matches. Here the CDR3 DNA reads TGCGCCAGCAGCTTCGACAGGGGCTCCTACAATGAGCAGTTCTTC. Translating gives CASSFDRGSYNEQFF.

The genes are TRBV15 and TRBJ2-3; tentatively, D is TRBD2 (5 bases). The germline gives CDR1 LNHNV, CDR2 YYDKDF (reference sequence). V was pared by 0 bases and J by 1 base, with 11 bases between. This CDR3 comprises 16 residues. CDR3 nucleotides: TGTGCCACCAGCAGAGATGAGGGTTGGGGCACAGATACGCAGTATTTT. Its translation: CATSRDEGWGTDTQYF.

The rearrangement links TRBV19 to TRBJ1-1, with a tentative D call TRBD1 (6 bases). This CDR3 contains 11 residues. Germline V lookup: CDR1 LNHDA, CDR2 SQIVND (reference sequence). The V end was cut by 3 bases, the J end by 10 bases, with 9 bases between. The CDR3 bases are TGTGCCAGTAGTATCTACAGGGCAGCTTTCTTT. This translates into CASSIYRAAFF.

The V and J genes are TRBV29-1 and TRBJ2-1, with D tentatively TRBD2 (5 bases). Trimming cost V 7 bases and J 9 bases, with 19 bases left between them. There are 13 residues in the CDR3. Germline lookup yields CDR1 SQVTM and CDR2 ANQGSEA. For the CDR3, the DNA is TGCAGCGGGCAAGTAGGGTTCCGGGGTGAGCAGTTCTTC. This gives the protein CSGQVGFRGEQFF.

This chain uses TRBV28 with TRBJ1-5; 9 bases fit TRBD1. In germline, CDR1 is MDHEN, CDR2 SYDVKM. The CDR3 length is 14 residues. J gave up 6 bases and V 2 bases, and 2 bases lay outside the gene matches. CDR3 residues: CASSLPGQGQPQHF. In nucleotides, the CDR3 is TGTGCCAGCAGTTTACCGGGACAGGGTCAGCCCCAGCATTTT.

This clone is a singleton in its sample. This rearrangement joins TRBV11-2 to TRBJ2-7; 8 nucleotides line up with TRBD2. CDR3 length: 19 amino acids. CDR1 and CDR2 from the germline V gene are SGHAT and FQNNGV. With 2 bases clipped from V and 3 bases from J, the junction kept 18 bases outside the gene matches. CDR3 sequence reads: CASSLLAGPREGRHYEQYV. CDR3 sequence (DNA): TGTGCCAGCAGCTTATTGGCCGGTCCCCGGGAGGGCCGACACTACGAGCAGTACGTC.

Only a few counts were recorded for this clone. CDR3 protein: CASSLRGTEAFF. The CDR3 bases are TGTGCCAGCAGCCTCCGGGGCACTGAAGCTTTCTTT. The chain links TRBV3-1 (or the pseudogene TRBV3-2) to TRBJ1-1; D is undetermined. The CDR3 is made up of 12 amino acids. The ends were cut back, 4 bases at V and 4 bases at J, with 7 bases in the middle. From germline, CDR1 is LGHDT and CDR2 YNNKEL (reference sequence).

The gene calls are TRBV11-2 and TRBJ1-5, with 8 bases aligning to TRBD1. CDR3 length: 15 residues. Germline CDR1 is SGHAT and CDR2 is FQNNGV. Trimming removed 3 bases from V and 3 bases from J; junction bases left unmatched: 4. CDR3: CASSFGTGPNQPQHF. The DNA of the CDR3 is TGTGCCAGCAGCTTTGGGACAGGCCCCAATCAGCCCCAGCATTTT. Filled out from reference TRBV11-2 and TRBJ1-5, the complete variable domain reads EAGVAQSPRYKIIEKRQSVAFWCNPISGHATLYWYQQILGQGPKLLIQFQNNGVVDDSQLPKDRFSAERLKGVDSTLKIQPAKLEDSAVYLCASSFGTGPNQPQHFGDGTRLSIL.

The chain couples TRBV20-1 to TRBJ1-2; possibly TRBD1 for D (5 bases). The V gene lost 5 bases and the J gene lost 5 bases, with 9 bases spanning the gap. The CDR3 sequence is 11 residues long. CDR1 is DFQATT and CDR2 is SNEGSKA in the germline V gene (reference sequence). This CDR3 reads CSAQRGYGYTF. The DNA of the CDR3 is TGCAGTGCTCAAAGGGGTTATGGCTACACCTTC.